The TCR beta chain described here comes from a study of cytotoxic CD8 clonotypes in ibrutinib-treated CLL. The wider study: Median treatment time before response sampling was 12 months, range 6 to 36.

V was pared by 5 bases and J by 5 bases, with 18 bases between. Germline CDR1 is SGHAT and CDR2 is FQNNGV. CDR3 length: 16 amino acids. Generated by immunoSEQ multiplex PCR, the TCRdb table keeps only in-frame clones and is missing some. The sample has about 130,000 clones; 70% to 90% are singletons. This TCR derives from a human donor with chronic lymphocytic leukemia. The sequencing here drew on PBMCs, taken after 24 months of ibrutinib treatment. The chain is built from TRBV11-2 and TRBJ2-2; D possibly corresponds to TRBD2 (6 bases). CDR3 coding DNA: TGTGCCAGCAGCCTTCTTCTTGGGGGGAAAACCGGGGAGCTGTTTTTT. Translation: CASSLLLGGKTGELFF.